This T cell receptor beta chain appears in the sequencing data of a study of cytomegalovirus exposure and HLA in healthy donors. Across the whole study: Roughly 89 million unique TCR sequences came from HLA-typed donors in an early release.

The CDR3 is made up of 14 amino acids. Germline V lookup: CDR1 MNHEY, CDR2 SVGAGI. After removal of 5 bases from V and 3 bases from J, the junction contained 5 bases not matched to a gene. In regard to this clone: Its antigen is unknown.

While unrecorded immune exposures were likely, the donors were nominally healthy when sampled. Amplification used 60 Vbeta primers and 13 Jbeta primers. Sequenced by immunoSEQ multiplex PCR; TCRdb stores in-frame clones only, minus some. Of some 150,000 clones in the sample, around 76% were seen once. Study-level findings and limits: Indistinguishability led to the exclusion of some V segments, TRBV6-2 and TRBV6-3 included. At a 0.05 false discovery rate, a later analysis found over 15,000 TCR beta sequences to be associated with HLA alleles.

V and J are TRBV6-5 and TRBJ2-7; 9 bases map to TRBD2. The receptor's source is a man in his sixties in good health and CMV-seronegative. The sequenced material came from PBMCs. The DNA of the CDR3 is TGTGCCAGCAGTGAGCTAGCGGGAATCTACGAGCAGTACTTC. As protein: CASSELAGIYEQYF.